This T cell receptor (beta chain) was captured in a study of type 1 regulatory T cells. Study in general: T-allo10 is a Tr1-enriched, alloantigen-specific CD4 T cell product made in vitro.

Concerning this clonotype: Its target is not known.

TCRdb fed the reads into MiXCR, producing one record per CDR3 protein. In the table there are about 59,000 distinct CDR3 sequences, less than 65% of which are singletons. The sample consisted of cultured non-Tr1 T cells, either the whole culture or a sorted T cell fraction (not recorded which). This TCR derives from a human donor in good health.

CDR3 nucleotides: TGTGCCAGCAGCTCGAGCCCCGGACAGCTCCAAGAGACCCAGTACTTC. It is translated as CASSSSPGQLQETQYF. The genes are TRBV5-4 and TRBJ2-5; perhaps TRBD1 as D (6 bases). The V end lost 3 bases, the J end lost 1 base, and 16 bases lay between the germline ends. CDR1 and CDR2 (germline): SGHNT, YYREEE (reference sequence). CDR3 size: 16 residues.